The 7 T cell receptor beta chains given below trace back to one sample, sequenced in a study of CD8 T cells in ankylosing spondylitis (dated by TCRdb to about 2017). Library prep was done by 5' RACE. The sample was run on an Illumina HiSeq 2500. TCRdb redid the processing of the public reads, applying fastp at Q25 and MiXCR, and retained in-frame beta chains. Entries that share a CDR3 protein sequence are merged under the most common genes and DNA. The sample yields around 230,000 distinct CDR3 sequences; 7.5% to 9.5% were counted once. Of the sample, approximately 4.8% is held by the ten largest clones. Sequencing was carried out using blood, either unsorted or a sorted T cell fraction (not recorded which). The receptors stem from a female donor with ankylosing spondylitis or in good health (not recorded which).

This clonotype was seen repeatedly, ten times or more. The chain combines TRBV20-1 with TRBJ1-2; a possible D gene is TRBD1 (6 bases). The CDR3 is 17 amino acids. Germline CDR1 DFQATT, CDR2 SNEGSKA (reference sequence). V was pared by 4 bases and J by 8 bases, with 29 bases between. The CDR3 here is CSAIGVQGESRPRGYTF. Here the CDR3 DNA reads TGCAGTGCTATTGGGGTACAGGGAGAGTCACGGCCCAGGGGCTACACCTTC.

There are many counts of this clonotype. The chain has TRBV29-1 and TRBJ2-7; 9 bases are shared with TRBD2. The CDR3 length is 11 residues. V gave up 6 bases and J gave up 6 bases; unmatched junction bases: 3. Germline values: CDR1 SQVTM, CDR2 ANQGSEA. The CDR3 region has the DNA TGCAGCGTAGCGGGAGGCGGCGAGCAGTACTTC. Translated: CSVAGGGEQYF.

This clonotype was counted at least ten times. This is likely a read error, given that the CDR3 carries no conserved phenylalanine or tryptophan at its end. This rearrangement joins TRBV5-1 to TRBJ2-1; 9 bases map to TRBD2. CDR3 length: 16 amino acids. V shed 0 bases, J shed 4 bases, and the junction held 5 bases outside the gene matches. The germline V gene has CDR1 SGHRS and CDR2 YFSETQ. The CDR3 coding sequence is TGCGCCAGCAGCTTGGAAGCTAGCGGGATTTACAATGAGCAGTTCTCC. It translates to CASSLEASGIYNEQFS.

This clonotype was picked up many times. The genes are TRBV20-1 and TRBJ1-2; a weak D match, TRBD1 (6 bases). Trimming took 5 bases from V and 11 from J, leaving 12 bases between them. In germline, CDR1 is DFQATT, CDR2 SNEGSKA (reference sequence). The CDR3 spans 10 residues. CDR3 in amino acids: CSASGTTYTF. DNA for the CDR3: TGCAGTGCTTCCGGGACAACTTACACCTTC.

In its sample, this clonotype was seen a few times. The V gene is TRBV25-1, the J gene TRBJ1-1; tentative D call: TRBD1 (5 bases). With 1 base removed from V and 6 bases from J, the gap between germline ends came to 18 bases. This CDR3 has 16 amino acids. In germline, CDR1 is MGHDK, CDR2 SYGVNS. CDR3 DNA: TGTGCCAGCAGTGAATTTTTCCCAGGGAAGGTAGCTGAAGCTTTCTTT. This encodes CASSEFFPGKVAEAFF.

The gene calls are TRBV3-1 and TRBJ2-7; D possibly matches TRBD1 or TRBD2 (5 bases each). V lost 8 bases, J lost 0 bases, and 17 bases lay in between. The germline V gene encodes CDR1 LGHDT and CDR2 YNNKEL (reference sequence). CDR3 length equals 15 residues. The CDR3 reads CASCPWDASSYEQYF. CDR3 DNA sequence: TGTGCCAGCTGCCCTTGGGACGCTAGCTCCTACGAGCAGTACTTC.

This clonotype was recorded a few times. The chain carries TRBV6-1 and TRBJ2-3, with D uncertain. The CDR3 spans 15 residues. The V gene lost 6 bases and the J gene lost 2 bases, with 15 bases spanning the gap. Germline loops: CDR1 MNHNS, CDR2 SASEGT. This CDR3 reads CASSPAGASTDTQYF. The DNA for the CDR3 is TGTGCCAGCAGCCCCGCCGGAGCTTCCACAGATACGCAGTATTTT.